A single sample gave rise to the 16 T cell receptor beta chains below, sequenced in a study of CD8+ T cells in alopecia areata listed by TCRdb under 2018. The sample's time point, from its label and the paper: roughly 27 days on oral tofacitinib. The sample's treatment or condition label, in plain terms: oral pan-JAK inhibitor, 5-10 mg twice daily. The library was generated by the immunoSEQ multiplex PCR assay. RNA was extracted from all samples and reverse transcribed into cDNA, which served as template for TCR sequencing. TCRdb provides this immuneACCESS table in a form limited to in-frame rearrangements. Some clones are lacking; in checked studies, under half of them reflect an unresolved V gene, and why the rest are absent is not known. Recorded for this sample are more than 95,000 clones; around 63% of them occurred a single time. Roughly 5% of the sample is taken by the ten largest. The sequencing used CD4+ T cells sorted from blood, collected at week 4, from a patient treated with tofacitinib. The receptors shown here come from a human donor with alopecia areata.

J is TRBJ2-7 and V is TRBV7-2, with TRBD1 matching 8 bases. This CDR3 comprises 13 residues. The V segment lost 7 bases and the J segment 4 bases; nucleotides outside the gene matches: 6. Germline lookup yields CDR1 SGHTA and CDR2 FQGNSA. CDR3 bases: TGTGCCAGCAACCAGGGGGCGTCTTACGAGCAGTACTTC. It translates to CASNQGASYEQYF.

The chain employs TRBV4-2 and TRBJ2-1; D call uncertain. From germline, CDR1 is LGHNA and CDR2 YNFKEQ. V was shortened by 4 bases and J by 4 bases, with 8 bases between the two germline ends. CDR3 length equals 13 residues. CDR3 sequence (DNA): TGTGCCAGCAGCCTTGGTGGGTACAATGAGCAGTTCTTC. It is translated as CASSLGGYNEQFF.

V and J are TRBV6-1 and TRBJ2-3; D might be TRBD1 (5 bases). Germline V gene data show CDR1 as MNHNS and CDR2 as SASEGT. With 2 bases removed from V and 0 bases from J, the gap between germline ends came to 12 bases. The CDR3 totals 16 residues. The CDR3 bases are TGTGCCAGCAGTGAACGGTGGGGCGGAAGCACAGATACGCAGTATTTT. Translating gives CASSERWGGSTDTQYF.

The chain couples TRBV11-2 to TRBJ1-1; D remains unclear. The CDR3 runs to 15 residues. Germline CDR1 is SGHAT and CDR2 is FQNNGV. Trimming cost V 0 bases and J 2 bases, with 10 bases left between them. The CDR3 region has the DNA TGTGCCAGCAGCTTAGAATATGGCCCTAACACTGAAGCTTTCTTT. Its protein product is CASSLEYGPNTEAFF.

This sequence joins TRBV29-1 and TRBJ1-2; D gene ambiguous. The CDR3 has 13 residues. Trimming stripped 4 bases from V and 4 bases from J, with 13 bases between. Germline CDR1 SQVTM, CDR2 ANQGSEA. The CDR3 loop reads CSVVSSSSYGYTF. The CDR3 DNA is TGCAGCGTTGTATCGTCGAGCTCCTATGGCTACACCTTC.

This clone showed up just a few times. The V and J genes are TRBV9 and TRBJ1-4; D may be TRBD1 (6 bases). There are 15 residues in the CDR3. Trimming removed 0 bases from V and 8 bases from J, with 14 bases in between. Germline CDR1 reads SGDLS; CDR2 reads YYNGEE. The CDR3 sequence is CASSVAGTSGEKLFF. The CDR3 DNA follows: TGTGCCAGCAGCGTAGCTGGGACAAGCGGGGAAAAACTGTTTTTT.

The rearrangement uses TRBV6-4 and TRBJ2-1, with 7 bases lining up with TRBD1. This CDR3 is built from 13 residues. Germline V gene sequence: CDR1 MRHNA, CDR2 SNTAGT. Losses at the gene ends were 4 bases for V and 10 bases for J; bases not matched to a gene: 7. The CDR3 nucleotides are TGTGCCAGCAGTGGTACAGGGGCGCGGGAGCAGTTCTTC. It specifies CASSGTGAREQFF.

This clone was seen more than once but under ten times. The rearrangement links TRBV29-1 to TRBJ2-3; D not resolved. Germline V lookup: CDR1 SQVTM, CDR2 ANQGSEA. V dropped 1 base and J dropped 0 bases, with 8 bases sitting between them. CDR3 length: 14 amino acids. CDR3 DNA sequence: TGCAGCGTTGAAGGCGACACTAGCACAGATACGCAGTATTTT. This sequence encodes CSVEGDTSTDTQYF.

J is TRBJ1-1 and V is TRBV5-4; D unresolved. From germline, CDR1 is SGHNT and CDR2 YYREEE (reference sequence). The CDR3 length is 12 residues. The ends were cut back, 4 bases at V and 8 bases at J, with 12 bases in the middle. CDR3 DNA sequence: TGTGCCAGCAGCACCGTGGGAAAAGAAGCTTTCTTT. Translating gives CASSTVGKEAFF. Using reference TRBV5-4 and TRBJ1-1 for the parts outside the CDR3, the full variable domain is ETGVTQSPTHLIKTRGQQVTLRCSSQSGHNTVSWYQQALGQGPQFIFQYYREEENGRGNFPPRFSGLQFPNYSSELNVNALELDDSALYLCASSTVGKEAFFGQGTRLTVV.

This clone was picked up a small number of times. This chain uses TRBV7-2 with TRBJ2-3, with TRBD2 as a possible D gene (5 bases). In germline, CDR1 is SGHTA, CDR2 FQGNSA. The CDR3 has 17 residues. V dropped 1 base and J dropped 3 bases, with 17 bases sitting between them. The chain's CDR3 is CASSLGGGRGWTDTQYF. As DNA, the CDR3 is TGTGCCAGCAGCTTAGGTGGTGGGAGAGGTTGGACAGATACGCAGTATTTT.

This clone was counted between two and nine times. This sequence joins TRBV11-2 and TRBJ1-2; TRBD1 agrees at 7 bases. This CDR3 has 16 amino acids. The ends lost 6 bases at V and 0 bases at J; junction bases unmatched: 10. Per germline, CDR1 SGHAT and CDR2 FQNNGV. DNA of the CDR3: TGTGCCAGCAGGCGCCCGGGACAGCTTTCTAACTATGGCTACACCTTC. This gives the protein CASRRPGQLSNYGYTF.

This clone was counted a few times. The V call is TRBV7-3, the J call TRBJ2-7; D might be TRBD2 (6 bases). V lost 3 bases to trimming and J lost 2 bases, with 14 bases between them. The CDR3 is 15 amino acids. The germline gives CDR1 SGHTA, CDR2 FQGTGA. The CDR3 DNA reads as TGTGCCAGCAGCTTGAACCCCGGGACTGCCTACGAGCAGTACTTC. Translation: CASSLNPGTAYEQYF.

This clone was recorded a few times. The sample holds other DNA sequences that translate to the same CDR3. This chain connects TRBV18 to TRBJ2-7; TRBD2 aligns across 11 bases. The CDR3 is 15 amino acids. The J segment lost 0 bases and the V segment lost 3 bases, leaving 1 base of the junction unmatched. Germline-derived CDR1 and CDR2 are KGHSH and LQKENI. The CDR3 DNA reads TGTGCCAGCTCACCTGGACTAGCGGGCTCCTACGAGCAGTACTTC. Translated: CASSPGLAGSYEQYF.

CDR3 DNA: TGTGCCAGCAGTCCTGGGACATTGCAAACTGAAGCTTTCTTT. Translation gives CASSPGTLQTEAFF. The chain recombines TRBV5-6 with TRBJ1-1; a weak D match, TRBD1 (6 bases). With 5 bases removed from V and 5 bases from J, the gap between germline ends came to 16 bases. Germline V gene lookup returns CDR1 SGHDT and CDR2 YYEEEE. The CDR3 runs to 14 residues.

The chain carries TRBV5-1 and TRBJ2-7, with 10 bases aligning to TRBD2. The CDR3 is made up of 14 amino acids. V trimming: 2 bases; J trimming: 4 bases; junction bases outside the gene matches: 3. Germline CDR1 SGHRS, CDR2 YFSETQ. CDR3: CASSFWTSGYEQYF. The CDR3 region has the DNA TGCGCCAGCAGCTTTTGGACTAGCGGTTACGAGCAGTACTTC.

The chain is built from TRBV25-1 and TRBJ1-1; a possible D gene is TRBD1 (5 bases). From germline, CDR1 is MGHDK and CDR2 SYGVNS. With 4 bases removed from V and 1 base from J, the gap between germline ends came to 16 bases. The length of the CDR3 is 16 residues. Here the CDR3 DNA reads TGTGCCAGCAGTGCTGGACCCGGGACTGCGAACACTGAAGCTTTCTTT. Its protein is CASSAGPGTANTEAFF. Full variable domain (remainder filled in from reference TRBV25-1 and TRBJ1-1): EADIYQTPRYLVIGTGKKITLECSQTMGHDKMYWYQQDPGMELHLIHYSYGVNSTEKGDLSSESTVSRIRTEHFPLTLESARPSHTSQYLCASSAGPGTANTEAFFGQGTRLTVV.